These T cell receptor beta chains were read from a single sample in a study of neoadjuvant nivolumab and ipilimumab in lung cancer. Some clones are missing from TCRdb's copy, which holds only in-frame ones; the method was immunoSEQ multiplex PCR. The sample includes tens of thousands of clones, 90% of them seen just once. The sequencing used peripheral blood, collected after neoadjuvant nivolumab, alone or with ipilimumab, at or shortly before surgery. The receptor set was obtained from an adult with non-small cell lung cancer. Each CDR3 is given with its conserved first and last residue. D genes are given only for firm matches. The size of a clone is reported for some rows only, either as once, few or many, or as a class for expanded clones.

clone_size	cdr3_length	d_call	j_call	v_call	cdr3_aa	cdr3_nt
once	13	NA	TRBJ1-2	TRBV7-9	CASSLTGSGGYTF	TGTGCCAGCAGCCTGACTGGCTCGGGAGGCTACACCTTC
NA	16	NA	TRBJ2-5	TRBV27	CASSLWAGTGRETQYF	TGTGCCAGCAGTTTATGGGCGGGGACGGGGCGAGAGACCCAGTACTTC
NA	17	NA	TRBJ1-5	TRBV6-1	CASSERGGVLSNQPQHF	TGTGCCAGCAGTGAACGGGGAGGGGTGTTGAGCAATCAGCCCCAGCATTTT
NA	15	NA	TRBJ1-2	TRBV28	CASSLPRSANYGYTF	TGTGCCAGCAGCTTACCCCGTTCAGCTAACTATGGCTACACCTTC
NA	15	TRBD1	TRBJ1-1	TRBV18	CASSQWTGGTSEAFF	TGTGCCAGCTCACAGTGGACAGGGGGCACCTCTGAAGCTTTCTTT
NA	11	NA	TRBJ2-7	TRBV2	CASSYNYEQYF	TGTGCCAGCAGTTACAACTACGAGCAGTACTTC
few	15	NA	TRBJ2-1	TRBV7-2	CASSLARGTHNEQFF	TGTGCCAGCAGCTTAGCGCGTGGGACGCACAATGAGCAGTTCTTC
NA	13	NA	TRBJ1-1	TRBV2	CATKTLHNTEAFF	TGTGCCACAAAGACACTTCACAACACTGAAGCTTTCTTT
NA	14	NA	TRBJ2-3	TRBV9	CASSVKFSTDTQYF	TGTGCCAGCAGCGTAAAATTTTCGACAGATACGCAGTATTTT
NA	11	NA	TRBJ1-1	TRBV25-1	CASTSYTEAFF	TGTGCCAGCACTTCTTACACTGAAGCTTTCTTT
NA	16	NA	TRBJ1-5	TRBV18	CASSPPMGSGNQPQHF	TGTGCCAGCTCACCACCGATGGGTAGCGGCAATCAGCCCCAGCATTTT